The rows below give T cell receptor beta chains drawn from one sample of a study of post-analysis software for immune sequencing data. TCRdb re-called the PCR reads with MiXCR, one entry per CDR3 protein. The table shows approximately 440,000 distinct CDR3 sequences, with less than 45% occurring only once. Sample: blood. These receptors all come from a girl aged 5-17 years with multiple sclerosis. Each CDR3 is given with its conserved first and last residue. The D gene is left open where the match is weak. Clone size, where shown, is once, few, many, or a class for clones that have expanded.

J gene	D gene	V gene	clone size	CDR3 DNA	CDR3 protein
TRBJ2-6	TRBD2	TRBV9	NA	TGTGCCAGCAGCTCCGGGACTAGCGGCTCTGGGGCCAACGTCCTGACTTTC	CASSSGTSGSGANVLTF
TRBJ2-5	NA	TRBV30	NA	TGTGCCTGGAGCCAGGGTAGAGAGACCCAGTACTTC	CAWSQGRETQYF
TRBJ2-7	NA	TRBV27	few	TGTGCCAGCAGTACCGATTACCTGAGGACCCCCTACGAGCAGTACTTC	CASSTDYLRTPYEQYF
TRBJ2-7	TRBD2	TRBV4-1	NA	TGCGCCAGCAGCCAAGAATATCTAGCGGGAACCTACGAGCAGTACTTC	CASSQEYLAGTYEQYF
TRBJ2-7	NA	TRBV12-3/TRBV12-4	NA	TGTGCCAGCAGTTCAGGGTTTTACGAGCAGTACTTC	CASSSGFYEQYF
TRBJ1-2	TRBD1	TRBV5-1	few	TGCGCCAGCAGCGAGGGACAGGCAAACTATGGCTACACCTTC	CASSEGQANYGYTF
TRBJ1-2	TRBD1	TRBV11-2	NA	TGTGCCAGCAGCAGCCGGGACAGGGGACGGGACACCTTC	CASSSRDRGRDTF
TRBJ2-3	TRBD1	TRBV5-4	few	TGTGCCAGCACCCGAAAGAAGGGGACAGGCACAGATACGCAGTATTTT	CASTRKKGTGTDTQYF
TRBJ2-1	TRBD2	TRBV20-1	NA	TGCAGTGCTAGAGTTCTAGCGGGCTCCTACAATGAGCAGTTCTTC	CSARVLAGSYNEQFF
TRBJ1-2	NA	TRBV24-1	NA	TGTGCCACCAGTAAGGACATTTTTAACTATGGCTACACCTTC	CATSKDIFNYGYTF
TRBJ2-5	NA	TRBV3-1	NA	TGTGCCAGCAGCCAAGATCGAGGACTTGGGGAGGAGACCCAGTACTTC	CASSQDRGLGEETQYF
TRBJ2-1	TRBD2	TRBV7-3	many	TGTGCCAGCAGCTTAGTAGCGGGAGGTTACAATGAGCAGTTCTTC	CASSLVAGGYNEQFF
TRBJ2-7	NA	TRBV7-9	few	TGTGCCAGCAGCTTAGGAGGCGAGCCTTCCAGCGAGCAGTACTTC	CASSLGGEPSSEQYF
TRBJ2-3	TRBD1	TRBV5-1	few	TGCGCCAGCAGCTGGGGACAGACCCAACCTAGCACAGATACGCAGTATTTT	CASSWGQTQPSTDTQYF
TRBJ2-3	NA	TRBV27	NA	TGTGCCAGCGAGGACCCCCGCACAGATACGCAGTATTTT	CASEDPRTDTQYF
TRBJ2-6	TRBD1	TRBV29-1	many	TGCAGCGTCTCCATTTATTTGACAGGGGCGTCCGGGCGGGCCAACGTCCTGACTTTC	CSVSIYLTGASGRANVLTF
TRBJ2-7	NA	TRBV20-1	few	TGCAGTGCTTGGACTACCTACGAGCAGTACTTC	CSAWTTYEQYF
TRBJ2-7	TRBD1	TRBV5-1	few	TGCGCCAGCAGCACCCGGGCCGGACAGGGGGCGTACGAGCAGTACTTC	CASSTRAGQGAYEQYF
TRBJ2-1	TRBD2	TRBV6-6	NA	TGTGCCAGCAGTATTCCGGGGACTAGCGGCAATGAGCAGTTCTTC	CASSIPGTSGNEQFF
TRBJ2-7	NA	TRBV6-2/TRBV6-3	few	TGTGCCAGCAGTTACATGGGTCTCCTCTACGAGCAGTACTTC	CASSYMGLLYEQYF